The TCR beta chain under discussion was sequenced for a study of blood T cell repertoires in COVID-19. Clones were sequenced by immunoSEQ multiplex PCR, and TCRdb holds only the in-frame ones, with some missing. The table has about 200,000 clones, 85% seen once. The V gene end was trimmed by 1 base and the J gene end by 9 bases; junction bases not matched to a gene: 3. The CDR3 totals 14 residues. Germline-derived CDR1 and CDR2 are SGHTA and FQGTGA. This sequence joins TRBV7-3 and TRBJ2-1; 10 nucleotides align to TRBD2. The receptor comes from a man in his 60s with COVID-19, enrolled during active disease. Sequencing was performed on peripheral blood. The CDR3 DNA sequence: TGTGCCAGCAGCTTAAAAGCGGGAGGGGCTGAGCAGTTCTTC. Encoded protein: CASSLKAGGAEQFF.